The 4 T cell receptor beta chains listed next were all sequenced from one sample in a study of Tregs in tolerant kidney transplant recipients. What these receptors recognize is not known. Data came from immunoSEQ multiplex PCR; TCRdb stores just in-frame clones and leaves some out. The repertoire holds around 21,000 clones, with just over 65% as singletons. Sequencing was performed on Tregs from blood cultured with allogeneic cells. All receptors derive from a human donor in good health.

This clone has a handful of counts. This rearrangement joins TRBV6-5 to TRBJ2-7; weak D call: TRBD2 (6 bases). The germline V gene has CDR1 MNHEY and CDR2 SVGAGI. This CDR3 spans 14 amino acids. V dropped 6 bases and J dropped 1 base, with 13 bases sitting between them. In nucleotides, the CDR3 is TGTGCCAGCAGGCCTCGTGGGGGGTCCTACGAGCAGTACTTC. Its protein product is CASRPRGGSYEQYF.

The chain has TRBV6-5 and TRBJ2-7; no clear D. Germline CDR1 MNHEY, CDR2 SVGAGI. The CDR3 length is 14 residues. Trimming cost V 4 bases and J 3 bases, with 13 bases left between them. CDR3 amino acids: CASSSRRNHYEQYF. DNA of the CDR3: TGTGCCAGCAGTTCGCGACGGAACCACTACGAGCAGTACTTC.

The V gene is TRBV10-2, the J gene TRBJ2-5, with TRBD2 identical over 7 bases. Trimming at V came to 5 bases and at J to 2 bases, leaving 2 bases not matched to a gene. Germline V lookup: CDR1 WSHSY, CDR2 SAAADI. The CDR3 runs 13 residues. CDR3 sequence: CASSRRGQETQYF. The CDR3 DNA reads TGCGCCAGCAGTAGGCGGGGGCAAGAGACCCAGTACTTC.

J is TRBJ2-7 and V is TRBV6-5; a possible D gene is TRBD1 (6 bases). The CDR3 has 14 amino acids. The V gene's germline CDR1 is MNHEY and CDR2 SVGAGI. Trimming took 0 bases from V and 9 from J, leaving 15 bases between them. CDR3 in DNA: TGTGCCAGCAGTTACTCGCCTAACAGGGTAGTGCAGTACTTC. This gives the protein CASSYSPNRVVQYF.